What follows are 13 T cell receptor beta chains derived from one specimen sequenced in a study of blood T cell repertoires in COVID-19. Clones were read by immunoSEQ multiplex PCR, and TCRdb kept only the in-frame ones, dropping some. The data show over 200,000 clones, roughly 86% seen once. Input material: peripheral blood. The receptors stem from a man aged 40-49 years who had recovered from COVID-19.

This chain uses TRBV7-9 with TRBJ2-7, with 7 nucleotides matching TRBD2. The CDR3 covers 14 residues. Trimming took 1 base from V and 2 from J; bases not matched to a gene: 2. CDR1 is SEHNR, CDR2 FQNEAQ, per germline (reference sequence). CDR3 region: CASSLETSPYEQYF. The CDR3, as DNA: TGTGCCAGCAGCTTAGAGACTAGCCCCTACGAGCAGTACTTC.

V and J are TRBV6-4 and TRBJ2-3, with 9 bases matching TRBD2. CDR3 length: 14 amino acids. Germline V CDR1 and CDR2: MRHNA, SNTAGT. Unmatched junction bases numbered 3, after V lost 6 bases and J lost 2 bases. CDR3 in amino acids: CASRGTSSTDTQYF. DNA for the CDR3: TGTGCCAGCAGAGGGACTAGCTCCACAGATACGCAGTATTTT.

The V call is TRBV19, the J call TRBJ2-7; no firm D call. Trimming removed 7 bases from V and 7 bases from J, with 17 bases in between. CDR3 length: 13 residues. Germline CDR1 and CDR2: LNHDA and SQIVND (reference sequence). CDR3 sequence reads: CASTPSRGGEQYF. The DNA of the CDR3 is TGTGCCAGTACCCCCTCGCGTGGTGGTGAGCAGTACTTC.

This chain connects TRBV6-6 to TRBJ1-5; possible D gene TRBD1, 5 bases. This CDR3 comprises 14 residues. CDR1 MNHNY and CDR2 SVGAGI come from the germline V gene (reference sequence). Trimming pared 7 bases from V and 7 bases from J, leaving 17 bases between. In DNA form, the CDR3 reads TGTGCCAGCAACGCGCGGGACTGGGGGCAGCCCCAGCATTTT. It specifies CASNARDWGQPQHF.

The chain links TRBV11-3 to TRBJ1-5, with D uncertain. Trimming removed 2 bases from V and 0 bases from J, with 11 bases in between. The CDR3 totals 16 residues. Germline V gene lookup returns CDR1 SGHNT and CDR2 YENEEA. The DNA for the CDR3 is TGTGCCAGCAGCTTAAGTGACCAGGATAGCAATCAGCCCCAGCATTTT. Protein: CASSLSDQDSNQPQHF.

The genes are TRBV2 and TRBJ1-3, with D unresolved. The V end was cut by 6 bases, the J end by 0 bases, with 12 bases between. The CDR3 has 15 amino acids. Germline loops: CDR1 SNHLY, CDR2 FYNNEI. CDR3 sequence reads: CASRRGYDSGNTIYF. CDR3 coding DNA: TGTGCCAGCAGGCGAGGTTACGACTCTGGAAACACCATATATTTT.

The rearrangement links TRBV6-6 to TRBJ2-1, with 8 positions matching TRBD2. V gave up 7 bases and J gave up 7 bases; unmatched junction bases: 6. CDR1 and CDR2 (germline): MNHNY, SVGAGI (reference sequence). CDR3 length: 13 residues. The CDR3 loop reads CASIREGRNEQFF. In DNA, the CDR3 is TGTGCCAGCATACGGGAGGGCCGAAATGAGCAGTTCTTC.

The rearrangement links TRBV7-9 to TRBJ2-3; tentative D call: TRBD2 (6 bases). CDR3 length equals 17 residues. CDR1 is SEHNR, CDR2 FQNEAQ, per germline (reference sequence). Trimming pared 7 bases from V and 7 bases from J, leaving 27 bases between. The DNA of the CDR3 is TGTGCCAGCACCTACCCCACCGGGACTGACAGCCAACATACGCAGTATTTT. It encodes CASTYPTGTDSQHTQYF.

This chain connects TRBV6-5 to TRBJ1-6, with a tentative D call TRBD1 (6 bases). Germline V gene lookup returns CDR1 MNHEY and CDR2 SVGAGI. This CDR3 contains 16 residues. V was clipped by 2 bases and J by 7 bases, with 15 bases between them. CDR3 DNA: TGTGCCAGCAGTTACCAACCCGCAGGACAGAATTCACCCCTCCACTTT. Its protein is CASSYQPAGQNSPLHF.

This clone was observed once. This chain links TRBV9 with TRBJ2-7, with 10 bases lining up with TRBD1. Germline V gives CDR1 SGDLS, CDR2 YYNGEE. The J segment lost 4 bases and the V segment lost 4 bases, leaving 5 bases of the junction unmatched. This CDR3 region has 14 residues. CDR3 nucleotide sequence: TGTGCCAGCAGCTTATCGGACAGGGGGTACGAGCAGTACTTC. It yields the protein CASSLSDRGYEQYF.

This clone was seen a single time. The V and J genes are TRBV29-1 and TRBJ2-6, with 7 bases aligning to TRBD1. Germline V CDR1 and CDR2: SQVTM, ANQGSEA. The CDR3 is made up of 17 amino acids. V was clipped by 8 bases and J by 3 bases; unmatched bases: 16. CDR3 sequence reads: CSPPVRQGTGGANVLTF. CDR3 DNA: TGCAGCCCTCCCGTAAGACAGGGCACTGGTGGGGCCAACGTCCTGACTTTC.

The chain has TRBV12-3 or TRBV12-4 and TRBJ1-2; D is unclear. V dropped 6 bases and J dropped 8 bases, with 13 bases sitting between them. This CDR3 has 12 amino acids. The CDR3 region has the DNA TGTGCCAGCAGATCCCCACCCAGGGGCTACACCTTC. Its translation is CASRSPPRGYTF.

This clone was seen just once. CDR3 DNA sequence: TGCGCCAGCAGCTTTTTTCCTAGCGGGGGCCAAGAGACCCAGTACTTC. It is translated as CASSFFPSGGQETQYF. The chain has TRBV5-1 and TRBJ2-5, with 10 bases identical to TRBD2. The CDR3 runs 16 residues. Per the germline V gene, CDR1 is SGHRS and CDR2 is YFSETQ. With 2 bases clipped from V and 1 base from J, the junction kept 5 bases outside the gene matches.